This T cell receptor (beta chain) was identified during a study of siplizumab effects on memory and regulatory T cells. In each sample, some 10^5 TCR templates were assayed. Generated by immunoSEQ multiplex PCR, the TCRdb table keeps only in-frame clones and is missing some. The repertoire holds more than 85,000 clones, with around 93% as singletons. V was pared by 4 bases and J by 2 bases, with 15 bases between. The CDR3 is made up of 16 amino acids. Germline V gene lookup returns CDR1 MNHNS and CDR2 SASEGT. Study results and limitations: In siplizumab conditions, mappable alloreactive CD4+ clones averaged around 64% Treg-derived, against approximately 29% in controls. Sequences below about 10^-5 frequency were poorly captured. As a result, only a minor fraction of alloreactive clones mapped to unstimulated subsets.

To note about this clone: Its target is not known.

V and J are TRBV6-1 and TRBJ1-3; D unresolved. The sample consisted of CD4+ T cells sorted from blood. The sequence was obtained from a human donor in good health. The DNA for the CDR3 is TGTGCCAGCAGTGGGGAGGACCGCGTACCTGGAAACACCATATATTTT. It specifies CASSGEDRVPGNTIYF.